Each of the 9 T cell receptor beta chains below was sequenced from the same sample in a study of T cells after yellow fever vaccination. TCRdb fed the 5' RACE reads into MiXCR, producing one record per CDR3 protein. The sample lists 200,000 to 300,000 distinct CDR3 sequences, approximately 6.7% occurring once. The sample here was CD4+ T cells sorted from PBMCs, taken on the day of the yellow fever booster vaccination. Receptor source: a man younger than 40 who received the YFV17D yellow fever vaccine.

This clonotype was seen a few times. The CDR3 DNA follows: TGTGCCAGCAGCGCGAGGGACCGAGACAATGAGCAGTTCTTC. Protein sequence: CASSARDRDNEQFF. V gene TRBV7-2 combines with J gene TRBJ2-1; D may be TRBD1 or TRBD2 (5 bases each). Deletions cut 5 bases from V and 5 bases from J, with 13 bases between. The CDR3 totals 14 residues. CDR1 is SGHTA and CDR2 is FQGNSA in the germline V gene.

The V gene is TRBV12-3 or TRBV12-4, the J gene TRBJ2-7; D remains unclear. The V gene lost 5 bases and the J gene lost 2 bases, with 13 bases spanning the gap. This CDR3 region has 14 residues. This chain's CDR3 is CASSPVVGTYEQYF. DNA for the CDR3: TGTGCCAGCAGTCCCGTTGTGGGGACCTACGAGCAGTACTTC.

This clonotype was seen once. The chain employs TRBV29-1 and TRBJ2-5; a possible D gene is TRBD2 (5 bases). The CDR3 is 12 amino acids. The germline gives CDR1 SQVTM, CDR2 ANQGSEA. With 4 bases removed from V and 5 bases from J, the gap between germline ends came to 11 bases. CDR3 residues: CSVAAPGETQYF. The CDR3, as DNA: TGCAGCGTTGCGGCCCCGGGGGAGACCCAGTACTTC.

This clonotype was counted a few times. Here the CDR3 DNA reads TGCGCCAGCAGCCAAGAAAGCGGGAGGGCCTCCGCCTACAATGAGCAGTTCTTC. Protein: CASSQESGRASAYNEQFF. The chain combines TRBV4-3 with TRBJ2-1; 10 nucleotides align to TRBD2. V gave up 0 bases and J gave up 2 bases; unmatched junction bases: 7. The V gene's germline CDR1 is LGHNA and CDR2 YSLEER. The length of the CDR3 is 18 residues.

This clonotype was found a few times. The gene calls are TRBV30 and TRBJ2-1; 9 bases fit TRBD2. Germline V gene data show CDR1 as GTSNPN and CDR2 as SVGIG (reference sequence). V lost 3 bases and J lost 6; bases outside the gene matches: 12. There are 16 residues in the CDR3. This CDR3 is CAWSARAGGSGNEQFF. The CDR3 nucleotides read TGTGCCTGGAGCGCTAGAGCGGGGGGATCCGGCAATGAGCAGTTCTTC.

This clonotype showed up just a few times. Germline and junction disagree at one end, which may indicate a read error. The V and J genes are TRBV20-1 and TRBJ2-3; 8 bases fit TRBD2. Germline V gene sequence: CDR1 DFQATT, CDR2 SNEGSKA (reference sequence). This CDR3 comprises 16 residues. As DNA, the CDR3 is TGCTGTGCTAGAGATAGGCAGCGGGAGTTGACAGATACGCAGTATTTT. This sequence encodes CCARDRQRELTDTQYF.

The table lists this clonotype with a few counts. The V gene is TRBV5-6, the J gene TRBJ2-1; D could derive from TRBD1 or TRBD2 (5 bases each). V was pared by 1 base and J by 9 bases, with 8 bases between. The CDR3 extends over 12 amino acids. The germline V gene encodes CDR1 SGHDT and CDR2 YYEEEE. The DNA for the CDR3 is TGTGCCAGCAGCTTGTCGAGGGGTGAGCAGTTCTTC. It encodes CASSLSRGEQFF. The variable domain in full, with the rest retrieved from reference TRBV5-6 and TRBJ2-1, is DAGVTQSPTHLIKTRGQQVTLRCSPKSGHDTVSWYQQALGQGPQFIFQYYEEEERQRGNFPDRFSGHQFPNYSSELNVNALLLGDSALYLCASSLSRGEQFFGPGTRLTVL.

This clonotype was recorded a few times. As DNA, the CDR3 is TGTGCCAGCGGCCATGGCGGGAGGGCCGGAGATACGCAGTATTTT. Translating it yields CASGHGGRAGDTQYF. The genes are TRBV7-2 and TRBJ2-3, with TRBD2 matching 9 bases. Germline CDR1 is SGHTA and CDR2 is FQGNSA. V gave up 8 bases and J gave up 5 bases; unmatched junction bases: 11. The CDR3 runs to 15 residues.

This clonotype was observed at least ten times. The gene calls are TRBV5-1 and TRBJ1-1; no clear D gene. Germline lookup yields CDR1 SGHRS and CDR2 YFSETQ. Trimming took off 1 base at V and 1 base at J, with 11 bases between the two ends. This CDR3 is 15 amino acids long. CDR3 sequence: CASSLTVPGNTEAFF. In nucleotides, the CDR3 is TGCGCCAGCAGCTTGACAGTTCCGGGGAACACTGAAGCTTTCTTT.